The T cell receptor beta chain described here comes from a study of T-cell reconstitution after alpha-beta-depleted transplantation in children (dated by TCRdb to 2016 to 2017). Study-wide context: Using TCR repertoire profiling, the study followed T-cell immune reconstitution in a quantitative way in children after TCRalphabeta/CD19-depleted allogeneic hematopoietic cell transplantation.

V is shortened by 7 bases, J by 1 base, and the region joining them spans 13 bases. The CDR3 runs 13 residues from the cysteine to the phenylalanine. Only the CDR3 DNA stays, 39 bases, in frame from base 1. Looking up the germline V gene (reference sequence) yields CDR1 DFQATT and CDR2 SNEGSKA. The protocol used for the library was PCR. The sequencer listed for this sample is Illumina HiSeq 2500. TCR library preparation used molecular barcoding, with unique molecular identifiers applied to normalize quantification of the TCRbeta repertoire. TCRdb cleaned the public reads at Q25 with fastp, built clones with MiXCR and kept in-frame beta chains. Duplicate CDR3 protein sequences are folded into a single record with the most common DNA and genes. Recorded for this sample are approximately 350,000 distinct CDR3 sequences; 13% of them occurred a single time. The ten top clones hold roughly 4.3% of the sample.

This clonotype has at least ten counts. Its cognate antigen has yet to be identified. No clone much larger than this one lies a single base away; base qualities are absent. The TCR originated in a human donor who donated a stem cell graft to a child with Fanconi anemia. Material: PBMCs, obtained from the stem cell graft. The chain was built from TRBV20-1 and TRBJ2-5, with the D gene not clear enough to name. In nucleotide form, the sequence is TGCAGTGTAAGGTGGCCAGTCCAAGAGACCCAGTACTTC. It translates as CSVRWPVQETQYF.